This TCR beta chain emerged from a study of blood T cell repertoires in COVID-19. Turning to the study itself: Researchers got acute and convalescent COVID-19 samples from the United States, Italy and Spain.

The age range of participants was about 18 to 100 years, with residence in more than 20 US areas. Participants reported their clinical history, and cohort assignment relied on those reports. This CDR3 contains 19 residues. Germline lookup yields CDR1 WSHSY and CDR2 SAAADI. Trimming cost V 6 bases and J 7 bases; bases outside gene matches: 18. Per the study methods: How many nucleated cells were present was estimated from reference gene primer amplification. The assay was immunoSEQ multiplex PCR, and TCRdb's table has in-frame clones only and misses some. V and J calls and clone size are copied from that table; D and trimming were computed from the DNA. This table has hundreds of thousands of clones, approximately 90% appearing once.

The source material was PBMCs or T cells enriched from blood (not recorded which). The clonotype was recovered from a woman aged 25 to 39 with acute COVID-19. V usage is TRBV10-2 and J usage is TRBJ2-1; TRBD2 matches at 13 bases. CDR3 residues: CASRSNLRVGLAGENEQFF. CDR3 sequence (DNA): TGCGCCAGCAGATCAAATCTCAGAGTCGGACTAGCGGGGGAAAATGAGCAGTTCTTC.